The sequence of this T cell receptor beta chain was determined in a study of blood T cell repertoires in COVID-19. CDR3 length: 15 residues. Trimming cost V 1 base and J 4 bases, with 11 bases left between them. Per the germline V gene, CDR1 is LGHNA and CDR2 is YSLEER. Assay: immunoSEQ multiplex PCR; the TCRdb copy retains only in-frame clones and omits some. The top ten hold 11% of the sample, which has some 150,000 clones, around 89% seen once. The sequenced material came from peripheral blood. The chain links TRBV4-3 to TRBJ1-5, with a possible D match to TRBD1 (5 bases). The TCR sequence derives from a woman older than 75 with acute or convalescent COVID-19. The CDR3, as DNA: TGCGCCAGCAGCCAAGTTAGCAGGGCAAATCAGCCCCAGCATTTT. Its protein is CASSQVSRANQPQHF.